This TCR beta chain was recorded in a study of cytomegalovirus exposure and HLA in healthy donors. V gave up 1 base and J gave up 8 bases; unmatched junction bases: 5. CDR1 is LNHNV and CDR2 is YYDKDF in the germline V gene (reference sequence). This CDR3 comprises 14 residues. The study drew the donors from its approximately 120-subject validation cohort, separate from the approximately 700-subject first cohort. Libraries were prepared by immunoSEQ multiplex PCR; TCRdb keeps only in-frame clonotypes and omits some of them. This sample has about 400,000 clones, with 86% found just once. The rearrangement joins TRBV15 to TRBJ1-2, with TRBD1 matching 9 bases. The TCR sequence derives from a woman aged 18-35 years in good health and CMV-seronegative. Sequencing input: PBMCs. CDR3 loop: CATSRGGQGSGYTF. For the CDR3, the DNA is TGTGCCACCAGCAGAGGGGGACAGGGATCCGGCTACACCTTC.